What follows are 23 T cell receptor beta chains derived from one specimen sequenced in a study of T cells after posttransplantation cyclophosphamide. Only in-frame clones appear in the TCRdb table, and some are missing; sequencing was by immunoSEQ multiplex PCR. The table lists approximately 28,000 clones, just over 90% of them singletons, with 0.24% in the top ten. Cells defined as naive were viable CD3+CD4+ or CD3+CD8+ and CCR7+CD45RA+CD45RO-CD95-CD27+CD28+. The sequenced sample was naive CD4+ T cells sorted from PBMCs. The receptors here all came from a woman aged 55-70 years in good health, CMV-negative, and a related stem cell transplant donor.

The chain uses TRBV2 and TRBJ2-1, with D maybe TRBD2 (5 bases). The CDR3 length is 15 residues. Germline values: CDR1 SNHLY, CDR2 FYNNEI. With 2 bases removed from V and 0 bases from J, the gap between germline ends came to 8 bases. CDR3 in amino acids: CASSETGSSYNEQFF. CDR3 in DNA: TGTGCCAGCAGTGAAACGGGGAGCTCCTACAATGAGCAGTTCTTC.

This chain links TRBV11-2 with TRBJ1-6; D unclear. Germline V gene sequence: CDR1 SGHAT, CDR2 FQNNGV. V lost 2 bases and J 5 bases, leaving 4 bases between the germline ends. The CDR3 is 13 residues long. In nucleotides, the CDR3 is TGTGCCAGCAGCTTATCAGATAATTCACCCCTCCACTTT. This codes for CASSLSDNSPLHF.

The chain has TRBV2 and TRBJ2-3, with 8 nucleotides matching TRBD2. Germline V CDR1 and CDR2: SNHLY, FYNNEI. The V and J ends lost 8 bases and 4 bases, in that order; junction bases with no gene match: 11. The CDR3 has 15 residues. The CDR3 spells CASGRAGVGPDTQYF. CDR3 coding DNA: TGTGCCAGCGGAAGAGCGGGAGTCGGCCCAGATACGCAGTATTTT.

The genes are TRBV19 and TRBJ2-5; maybe TRBD1 (8 bases). Trimming took off 4 bases at V and 11 bases at J, with 26 bases between the two ends. The CDR3 totals 16 residues. CDR1 LNHDA and CDR2 SQIVND come from the germline V gene (reference sequence). The CDR3 bases are TGTGCCAGTAGTACCCCTGGGGACACAGGGGGAGGGGAGCAGTACTTC. Translation: CASSTPGDTGGGEQYF.

This sequence joins TRBV5-1 and TRBJ1-1; D ambiguous. V was pared by 3 bases and J by 3 bases, with 9 bases between. This CDR3 is 13 amino acids long. CDR1 and CDR2 (germline): SGHRS, YFSETQ. In DNA form, the CDR3 reads TGCGCCAGCAGCTGGGCGAGGGACACTGAAGCTTTCTTT. Its protein is CASSWARDTEAFF.

In its sample, this clone was seen once. This chain uses TRBV6-6 with TRBJ1-2; possibly TRBD1 for D (6 bases). V lost 2 bases and J 4 bases, leaving 8 bases between the germline ends. Germline V gene lookup returns CDR1 MNHNY and CDR2 SVGAGI (reference sequence). The CDR3 contains 13 residues. Here the CDR3 DNA reads TGTGCCAGCAGTTACCAGGGGAGCTATGGCTACACCTTC. It codes for CASSYQGSYGYTF.

The chain carries TRBV2 and TRBJ2-1; 9 bases match TRBD2. The CDR3 spans 15 residues. Trimming took 6 bases from V and 10 from J; bases not matched to a gene: 13. Germline values: CDR1 SNHLY, CDR2 FYNNEI. Written as DNA, the CDR3 is TGTGCCAGCAGGGTAATAGCGGGAGATCAAGGAGAGCAGTTCTTC. It encodes CASRVIAGDQGEQFF.

In this sample, this clone turned up once. The chain is built from TRBV19 and TRBJ1-4; D is ambiguous. Trimming took 6 bases from V and 4 from J, leaving 15 bases between them. The CDR3 is 15 amino acids. Germline CDR1 and CDR2: LNHDA and SQIVND (reference sequence). The DNA of the CDR3 is TGTGCCAGTAGAACCTTGGACGGGAGTAATGAAAAACTGTTTTTT. Translated: CASRTLDGSNEKLFF.

The chain joins TRBV11-3 to TRBJ2-1, with 8 nucleotides matching TRBD2. V lost 1 base, J lost 5 bases, and 7 bases stayed unmatched. There are 16 residues in the CDR3. Germline assignment: CDR1 SGHNT and CDR2 YENEEA. The DNA of the CDR3 is TGTGCCAGCAGCTTAGGATTGGGTAGCGGGGACAATGAGCAGTTCTTC. This codes for CASSLGLGSGDNEQFF.

This clone was seen a few times. The V call is TRBV9, the J call TRBJ2-1; 8 nucleotides agree with TRBD2. V was pared by 8 bases and J by 7 bases, with 11 bases of the junction left unmatched. Germline V lookup: CDR1 SGDLS, CDR2 YYNGEE. The CDR3 sequence is 14 residues long. Written as DNA, the CDR3 is TGTGCCAGGTATTATACCGGGGGGGGGAATGAGCAGTTCTTC. Translating it yields CARYYTGGGNEQFF.

The gene calls are TRBV7-3 and TRBJ2-3, with 10 bases that match TRBD2. V lost 5 bases, J lost 9 bases, and 11 bases stayed unmatched. This CDR3 has 15 residues. CDR1 SGHTA and CDR2 FQGTGA come from the germline V gene. CDR3 region: CASSPSLAGVPTQYF. Written as DNA, the CDR3 is TGTGCCAGCAGCCCGTCCCTAGCGGGAGTACCGACGCAGTATTTT.

This clone was picked up a small number of times. This chain connects TRBV4-3 to TRBJ1-1; no reliable D call. Deletions cut 0 bases from V and 1 base from J, with 9 bases between. The CDR3 extends over 15 amino acids. Germline assignment: CDR1 LGHNA and CDR2 YSLEER. CDR3 in DNA: TGCGCCAGCAGCCAAGATGTGGCCAGGAACACTGAAGCTTTCTTT. The encoded protein is CASSQDVARNTEAFF.

CDR3 region: CASKGMLGEEWGNEQFF. CDR3 nucleotides: TGTGCCAGCAAGGGTATGCTAGGGGAGGAATGGGGGAATGAGCAGTTCTTC. J is TRBJ2-1 and V is TRBV14, with a weak D call TRBD2 (6 bases). Trimming left V 7 bases short and J 7 bases short, with 26 bases between. Germline CDR1 reads SGHDN; CDR2 reads FVKESK. This CDR3 spans 17 amino acids.

The rearrangement joins TRBV7-9 to TRBJ2-2; 7 bases align to TRBD2. Germline CDR1 reads SEHNR; CDR2 reads FQNEAQ (reference sequence). V lost 5 bases, J lost 2 bases, and 8 bases stayed unmatched. The CDR3 has 16 residues. The CDR3 here is CASSISPSGNTGELFF. The CDR3 nucleotides read TGTGCCAGCAGCATATCTCCTAGCGGTAACACCGGGGAGCTGTTTTTT.

The chain joins TRBV20-1 to TRBJ2-1, with D unresolved. The CDR3 loop spans 11 amino acids. Germline values: CDR1 DFQATT, CDR2 SNEGSKA (reference sequence). Deletions cut 0 bases from V and 8 bases from J, with 5 bases between. CDR3 bases: TGCAGTGCTAGAGAGGCTCATGAGCAGTTCTTC. Residues: CSAREAHEQFF.

The genes are TRBV9 and TRBJ2-2; TRBD1 agrees at 9 bases. The trim removed 3 bases at V and 5 bases at J, leaving 11 bases unmatched. The CDR3 totals 17 residues. Germline V CDR1 and CDR2: SGDLS, YYNGEE. For the CDR3, the DNA is TGTGCCAGCAGCGACCAACCCGGGACAGGGAAAACCGGGGAGCTGTTTTTT. Its translation is CASSDQPGTGKTGELFF.

The chain joins TRBV2 to TRBJ1-5; maybe TRBD1 (5 bases). V lost 6 bases, J lost 6 bases, and 21 bases lay in between. Germline CDR1 and CDR2: SNHLY and FYNNEI. The CDR3 is 16 amino acids. The CDR3 nucleotides are TGTGCCAGCAGGCCTAGGGGTCCCGGACAAGCTCAGCCCCAGCATTTT. Its translation is CASRPRGPGQAQPQHF.

This rearrangement joins TRBV7-9 to TRBJ2-2; no reliable D call. The length of the CDR3 is 11 residues. Trimming took 1 base from V and 9 from J, leaving 3 bases between them. Germline V lookup: CDR1 SEHNR, CDR2 FQNEAQ (reference sequence). The CDR3 region has the DNA TGTGCCAGCAGCTTAGAGCGGGAGCTGTTTTTT. It encodes CASSLERELFF.

The V gene is TRBV19, the J gene TRBJ2-2; no firm D call. The CDR3 is 15 amino acids. Germline loops: CDR1 LNHDA, CDR2 SQIVND (reference sequence). The V end was cut by 6 bases, the J end by 2 bases, with 13 bases between. The chain's CDR3 is CASSAENINTGELFF. The CDR3 coding sequence is TGTGCCAGTAGCGCGGAGAATATCAACACCGGGGAGCTGTTTTTT.

This clone was detected only once. V and J are TRBV28 and TRBJ2-4; TRBD2 matches 14 bases. J gave up 7 bases and V 3 bases, and 8 bases lay outside the gene matches. Germline V gene lookup returns CDR1 MDHEN and CDR2 SYDVKM. The CDR3 runs to 17 residues. The CDR3 loop is CASSFQTSGRGGNIQYF. CDR3 coding DNA: TGTGCCAGCAGTTTCCAGACTAGCGGGAGGGGGGGGAACATTCAGTACTTC.

The chain uses TRBV5-1 and TRBJ2-7, with D perhaps TRBD1 (5 bases). The V end lost 4 bases, the J end lost 6 bases, and 11 bases lay between the germline ends. The CDR3 has 12 amino acids. The germline CDR1 and CDR2 sequences are SGHRS and YFSETQ. CDR3 nucleotides: TGCGCCAGCAGCATTACAGGATCCGAGCAGTACTTC. It is translated as CASSITGSEQYF.

The table lists this clone with a count of one. The chain recombines TRBV7-2 with TRBJ2-3, with a possible D match to TRBD1 (7 bases). Per the germline V gene, CDR1 is SGHTA and CDR2 is FQGNSA. This CDR3 has 15 residues. The V end lost 5 bases, the J end lost 2 bases, and 14 bases lay between the germline ends. The CDR3, as DNA: TGTGCCAGCAGCCCAGGGGGGCGCCCCACAGATACGCAGTATTTT. Translation gives CASSPGGRPTDTQYF.

The V gene is TRBV5-1, the J gene TRBJ2-7, with D tentatively TRBD2 (5 bases). V lost 0 bases and J 6 bases, leaving 13 bases between the germline ends. Germline V gene data show CDR1 as SGHRS and CDR2 as YFSETQ. The length of the CDR3 is 14 residues. As DNA, the CDR3 is TGCGCCAGCAGCTTGGATAGGGAGATTAGCGAGCAGTACTTC. Translating gives CASSLDREISEQYF.